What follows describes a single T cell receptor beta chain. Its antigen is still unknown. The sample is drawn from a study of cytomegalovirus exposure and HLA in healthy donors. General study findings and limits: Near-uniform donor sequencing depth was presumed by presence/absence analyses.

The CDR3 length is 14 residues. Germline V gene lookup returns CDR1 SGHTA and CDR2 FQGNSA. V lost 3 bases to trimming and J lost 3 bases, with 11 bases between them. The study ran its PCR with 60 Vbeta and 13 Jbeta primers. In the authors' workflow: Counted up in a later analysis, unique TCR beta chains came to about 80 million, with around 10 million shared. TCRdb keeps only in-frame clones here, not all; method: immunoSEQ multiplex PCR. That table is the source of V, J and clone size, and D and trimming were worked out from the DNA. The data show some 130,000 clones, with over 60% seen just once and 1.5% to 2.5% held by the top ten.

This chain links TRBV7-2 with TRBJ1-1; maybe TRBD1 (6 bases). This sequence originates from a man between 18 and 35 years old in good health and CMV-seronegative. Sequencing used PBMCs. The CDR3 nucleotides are TGTGCCAGCAGCTTGGACAGTGGGGACACTGAAGCTTTCTTT. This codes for CASSLDSGDTEAFF.